Described below is a single TCR beta chain sequence and its context. The PCR ran on 60 Vbeta and 13 Jbeta primers. Data came from immunoSEQ multiplex PCR; TCRdb stores just in-frame clones and leaves some out. The table records approximately 140,000 clones, 80% of them present only once. The data were taken from a study of cytomegalovirus exposure and HLA in healthy donors. This CDR3 is 13 amino acids long. Germline lookup yields CDR1 MDHEN and CDR2 SYDVKM. V shed 4 bases and J shed 5 bases, with 12 bases lying between them. The chain joins TRBV28 to TRBJ2-7, with D possibly TRBD2 on 7 matching bases. Sequencing was performed on PBMCs. The receptor comes from a male donor in good health and CMV-seronegative. DNA of the CDR3: TGTGCCAGCAGTTCCGGGGGGCACAACGAGCAGTACTTC. Translating gives CASSSGGHNEQYF.